A selection of T cell receptor beta chains follows, all from one sample in a study of chemoradiotherapy in HPV16-positive cancers. Only in-frame clones appear in the TCRdb table, and some are missing; sequencing was by immunoSEQ multiplex PCR. Here the sample spans roughly 14,000 clones, 89% being singletons. This specimen was tumor tissue, taken from a patient who underwent chemoradiotherapy. The receptors come from a human donor with HPV-associated anogenital cancer. Each CDR3 is given with its conserved first and last residue. A clone size is listed for some rows: how often the clone was seen (once, few, many), or a class if it is expanded.

J gene: TRBJ2-3
clone size: NA
V gene: TRBV18
CDR3 protein: CASSGREGADTQYF

J gene: TRBJ1-5
clone size: NA
V gene: TRBV2
CDR3 protein: CASCFQGNQPQHF

J gene: TRBJ2-1
clone size: NA
V gene: TRBV7-9
CDR3 protein: CASQGGDYYNEQFF

J gene: TRBJ1-4
clone size: once
V gene: TRBV5-6
CDR3 protein: CASSLGGLGNEKLFF

J gene: TRBJ2-5
clone size: few
V gene: TRBV29-1
CDR3 protein: CSVEGDSGVQYF

J gene: TRBJ2-1
clone size: once
V gene: TRBV5-1
CDR3 protein: CASSAGPEGAYNEQFF

J gene: TRBJ1-2
clone size: NA
V gene: TRBV30
CDR3 protein: CAWTHNGEGLGYTF

J gene: TRBJ2-1
clone size: NA
V gene: TRBV2
CDR3 protein: CASIEKAERAYNEQFF

J gene: TRBJ1-1
clone size: NA
V gene: TRBV10-3
CDR3 protein: CAISESRDGGNTEAFF

J gene: TRBJ2-3
clone size: NA
V gene: TRBV19
CDR3 protein: CASSRLAGVPDTQYF

J gene: TRBJ1-2
clone size: NA
V gene: TRBV10-3
CDR3 protein: CAISESAGDSGYTF

J gene: TRBJ1-5
clone size: NA
V gene: TRBV6-5
CDR3 protein: CASSKGAGELTQHF

J gene: TRBJ2-7
clone size: NA
V gene: TRBV19
CDR3 protein: CASSIEVFYEQYF

J gene: TRBJ1-2
clone size: NA
V gene: TRBV6-1
CDR3 protein: CASSRDSPYGYTF

J gene: TRBJ2-3
clone size: NA
V gene: TRBV7-2
CDR3 protein: CASSLAPSGSGTDTQYF

J gene: TRBJ2-3
clone size: NA
V gene: TRBV7-6
CDR3 protein: CASSLGLAGVTQYF

J gene: TRBJ2-2
clone size: once
V gene: TRBV7-3
CDR3 protein: CASSPQGHNTGELFF

J gene: TRBJ2-3
clone size: NA
V gene: TRBV2
CDR3 protein: CASSGLSLNTDTQYF

J gene: TRBJ2-7
clone size: NA
V gene: TRBV21-1
CDR3 protein: CASSPIRDQGYEQYF

J gene: TRBJ2-1
clone size: NA
V gene: TRBV2
CDR3 protein: CASTLAGGYNEQFF

J gene: TRBJ1-2
clone size: NA
V gene: TRBV19
CDR3 protein: CASSIDARQGYTF

J gene: TRBJ2-3
clone size: NA
V gene: TRBV2
CDR3 protein: CASSEGWASSGSTQYF

J gene: TRBJ2-1
clone size: NA
V gene: TRBV27
CDR3 protein: CASSSRGSGRVEQFF

J gene: TRBJ2-4
clone size: NA
V gene: TRBV28
CDR3 protein: CASSMTGMIQYF

J gene: TRBJ2-7
clone size: NA
V gene: TRBV13
CDR3 protein: CASSPSRSYEQYF

J gene: TRBJ2-2
clone size: NA
V gene: TRBV7-2
CDR3 protein: CASRQNSGELFF

J gene: TRBJ2-7
clone size: NA
V gene: TRBV5-6
CDR3 protein: CASSLNGQGLTYEQYF

J gene: TRBJ2-7
clone size: few
V gene: TRBV28
CDR3 protein: CASSFGLGLAGGSGSYEQYF

J gene: TRBJ1-2
clone size: NA
V gene: TRBV13
CDR3 protein: CASTSAGAGGYTF

J gene: TRBJ1-5
clone size: NA
V gene: TRBV6-1
CDR3 protein: CASSEWTNDSNQPQHF

J gene: TRBJ1-1
clone size: NA
V gene: TRBV4-2
CDR3 protein: CASSPHDSLNTEAFF

J gene: TRBJ2-3
clone size: NA
V gene: TRBV7-2
CDR3 protein: CASSSRTGVDTQYF

J gene: TRBJ2-1
clone size: NA
V gene: TRBV7-8
CDR3 protein: CASSALAGRRFSEQFF

J gene: TRBJ1-2
clone size: NA
V gene: TRBV29-1
CDR3 protein: CSVDTYTF

J gene: TRBJ1-1
clone size: NA
V gene: TRBV7-3
CDR3 protein: CASSLSAGGTEAFF

J gene: TRBJ2-2
clone size: NA
V gene: TRBV7-9
CDR3 protein: CASSLDGTGELFF

J gene: TRBJ2-5
clone size: NA
V gene: TRBV7-9
CDR3 protein: CASSNRGAETQYF

J gene: TRBJ2-7
clone size: NA
V gene: TRBV27
CDR3 protein: CASSPGGASYEQYF

J gene: TRBJ2-2
clone size: NA
V gene: TRBV30
CDR3 protein: CAWSTDNTGELFF

J gene: TRBJ2-7
clone size: NA
V gene: TRBV13
CDR3 protein: CASTRGVASSYEQYF

J gene: TRBJ2-6
clone size: NA
V gene: TRBV10-2
CDR3 protein: CASTDGSGANVLTF

J gene: TRBJ2-3
clone size: NA
V gene: TRBV9
CDR3 protein: CASSVEMGQRLAGALDTQYF

J gene: TRBJ2-1
clone size: NA
V gene: TRBV5-6
CDR3 protein: CASSLLAGYNEQFF

J gene: TRBJ1-5
clone size: NA
V gene: TRBV15
CDR3 protein: CATSMDRGDDQPQHF

J gene: TRBJ2-7
clone size: NA
V gene: TRBV19
CDR3 protein: CASSTLPRQKANEQYF

J gene: TRBJ1-2
clone size: NA
V gene: TRBV7-9
CDR3 protein: CASSLGAAQTGGYTF

J gene: TRBJ2-5
clone size: NA
V gene: TRBV27
CDR3 protein: CASSAVWAGTQYF

J gene: TRBJ2-1
clone size: NA
V gene: TRBV11-2
CDR3 protein: CASSSPGTGANEQFF

J gene: TRBJ2-7
clone size: NA
V gene: TRBV20-1
CDR3 protein: CSAGLLLEQYF

J gene: TRBJ2-7
clone size: NA
V gene: TRBV21-1
CDR3 protein: CASSTPGLAVPYEQYF

J gene: TRBJ1-4
clone size: NA
V gene: TRBV5-5
CDR3 protein: CASSFRLANEKLFF

J gene: TRBJ1-1
clone size: NA
V gene: TRBV5-1
CDR3 protein: CASSLGRSMNTEAFF

J gene: TRBJ2-1
clone size: once
V gene: TRBV7-9
CDR3 protein: CASSLASGRANEQFF

J gene: TRBJ2-4
clone size: NA
V gene: TRBV11-3
CDR3 protein: CASSLGIRGGKNIQYF